This is a list of T cell receptor beta chains from one sample in a study of cytomegalovirus exposure and HLA in healthy donors. Some clones are missing from TCRdb's copy, which holds only in-frame ones; the method was immunoSEQ multiplex PCR. The table has fewer than 110,000 clones, about 85% seen once. The sequenced sample was PBMCs. Receptors originate from a man younger than 45 in good health and CMV-seronegative. CDR3s include the opening cysteine and the closing phenylalanine or tryptophan. The D gene is left open where the match is weak. The size of a clone is reported for some rows only, either as once, few or many, or as a class for expanded clones.

j_call	d_call	v_call	clone_size	cdr3_aa	cdr3_nt
TRBJ1-1	.	TRBV7-9	.	CASSSPREGRYTEAFF	TGTGCCAGCAGCTCCCCAAGAGAGGGGAGGTACACTGAAGCTTTCTTT
TRBJ2-3	.	TRBV5-1	.	CASSPREDTQYF	TGCGCCAGCAGCCCGAGGGAGGATACGCAGTATTTT
TRBJ1-5	.	TRBV19	.	CASSIVIGQQPQHF	TGTGCCAGTAGTATAGTAATCGGACAGCAGCCCCAGCATTTT
TRBJ2-2	TRBD1	TRBV29-1	few	CSGGTGAPTGELFF	TGCAGCGGTGGGACAGGGGCTCCCACCGGGGAGCTGTTTTTT
TRBJ2-2	TRBD2	TRBV4-1	.	CASSPSSGGNTGELFF	TGCGCCAGCAGCCCGTCTAGCGGGGGGAACACCGGGGAGCTGTTTTTT
TRBJ2-1	.	TRBV5-6	.	CASSLRRYNEQFF	TGTGCCAGCAGCTTGAGGAGGTACAATGAGCAGTTCTTC
TRBJ2-5	.	TRBV9	few	CASSVDHSQETQYF	TGTGCCAGCAGCGTAGACCACAGCCAAGAGACCCAGTACTTC
TRBJ2-7	.	TRBV4-3	.	CASSQRTDNEQYF	TGCGCCAGCAGCCAAAGGACAGACAACGAGCAGTACTTC
TRBJ2-3	TRBD1	TRBV28	.	CASSGDSYTDTQYF	TGTGCCAGCAGTGGGGACAGCTACACAGATACGCAGTATTTT
TRBJ2-7	TRBD1	TRBV18	.	CASSEGQGYEQYF	TGTGCCAGCTCGGAAGGACAGGGATACGAGCAGTACTTC
TRBJ1-4	TRBD1	TRBV4-2	.	CASSQDAGGRGTNEKLFF	TGTGCCAGCAGCCAAGACGCAGGGGGCAGGGGAACTAATGAAAAACTGTTTTTT
TRBJ2-1	TRBD2	TRBV28	.	CASSPGLAWNEQFF	TGTGCCAGCAGTCCGGGACTAGCGTGGAATGAGCAGTTCTTC
TRBJ2-1	TRBD2	TRBV30	.	CACRREGPEQFF	TGTGCCTGTAGGCGGGAGGGCCCTGAGCAGTTCTTC
TRBJ2-3	TRBD1	TRBV5-4	few	CASSPGTGRTDTQYF	TGTGCCAGCAGCCCCGGGACAGGACGCACAGATACGCAGTATTTT
TRBJ2-7	.	TRBV28	few	CASSLLSSDPSYEQYF	TGTGCCAGCAGTTTATTGTCTAGCGATCCCTCCTACGAGCAGTACTTC
TRBJ1-1	.	TRBV28	.	CASSSKPRGVHTEAFF	TGTGCCAGCAGTTCCAAGCCCCGAGGCGTGCACACTGAAGCTTTCTTT
TRBJ1-2	.	TRBV7-2	.	CASSLATDYGYTF	TGTGCCAGCAGCTTAGCGACTGACTATGGCTACACCTTC
TRBJ2-2	.	TRBV30	.	CAWSSGRENTGELFF	TGTGCCTGGAGTTCAGGACGGGAGAACACCGGGGAGCTGTTTTTT
TRBJ1-1	TRBD1	TRBV30	.	CAWSQGENTEAFF	TGTGCCTGGTCACAGGGGGAGAACACTGAAGCTTTCTTT
TRBJ2-5	.	TRBV4-1	.	CASSQAGRETQYF	TGCGCCAGCAGCCAAGCCGGGAGAGAGACCCAGTACTTC
TRBJ2-1	TRBD2	TRBV5-1	.	CASSLAVAGGNEQFF	TGCGCCAGCAGCTTGGCGGTAGCGGGGGGGAATGAGCAGTTCTTC
TRBJ1-5	TRBD1	TRBV4-1	.	CASSREGGGGGQPQHF	TGCGCCAGCAGCCGAGAAGGTGGAGGGGGCGGTCAGCCCCAGCATTTT
TRBJ2-1	TRBD2	TRBV10-2	few	CASEDGASGYNEQFF	TGCGCCAGCGAGGATGGGGCTAGCGGGTACAATGAGCAGTTCTTC
TRBJ1-1	.	TRBV15	.	CATSSVPGAEAFF	TGTGCCACCAGCAGTGTGCCAGGGGCTGAAGCTTTCTTT
TRBJ2-7	TRBD2	TRBV27	.	CASSPYGSPGLAGVYEQYF	TGTGCCAGCAGTCCTTACGGTTCACCGGGACTAGCGGGAGTTTACGAGCAGTACTTC
TRBJ2-7	.	TRBV4-1	.	CASSQGSFIVRSEQYF	TGCGCCAGCAGCCAAGGGTCCTTTATCGTTCGTAGCGAGCAGTACTTC
TRBJ2-3	TRBD2	TRBV13	.	CASSTSGRADTQYF	TGTGCCAGCAGCACTAGCGGGAGGGCAGATACGCAGTATTTT
TRBJ1-5	.	TRBV7-8	.	CASSPIYAWRAANQPQHF	TGTGCCAGCAGCCCGATCTACGCTTGGCGGGCAGCAAATCAGCCCCAGCATTTT
TRBJ1-2	.	TRBV5-5	.	CASSLSGNYGYTF	TGTGCCAGCAGCTTGTCAGGGAACTATGGCTACACCTTC
TRBJ1-5	TRBD1	TRBV7-2	.	CASSSQDRAQPQHF	TGTGCCAGCAGCTCTCAGGACAGGGCTCAGCCCCAGCATTTT
TRBJ2-1	.	TRBV4-1	.	CASSQVGGSYNEQFF	TGCGCCAGCAGCCAAGTGGGGGGCTCCTACAATGAGCAGTTCTTC
TRBJ1-5	TRBD1	TRBV27	.	CASSFSTGGNQPQHF	TGTGCCAGCAGTTTTTCGACAGGGGGCAATCAGCCCCAGCATTTT
TRBJ2-1	TRBD2	TRBV30	once	CAWNELDFWSSSGSGYEQFF	TGTGCCTGGAATGAGCTCGATTTTTGGTCTTCAAGCGGGAGTGGGTATGAGCAGTTCTTC
TRBJ2-3	TRBD2	TRBV5-1	.	CASSLAAGVGDTQYF	TGCGCCAGCAGCTTGGCCGCGGGAGTGGGAGATACGCAGTATTTT
TRBJ2-1	.	TRBV28	.	CASSPGMTMKQFF	TGTGCCAGCAGTCCCGGGATGACAATGAAGCAGTTCTTC
TRBJ1-2	TRBD1	TRBV6-1	.	CASSRDSYGYTF	TGTGCCAGCAGTCGGGACAGCTATGGCTACACCTTC
TRBJ1-1	.	TRBV28	.	CASSSSVLAEAFF	TGTGCCAGCAGTTCCTCAGTGTTGGCTGAAGCTTTCTTT
TRBJ2-7	.	TRBV27	once	CASRTQGGLEEQYF	TGTGCCAGCAGGACACAGGGGGGGCTCGAAGAGCAGTACTTC
TRBJ2-1	.	TRBV9	.	CASSVGGRASDEQFF	TGTGCCAGCAGCGTGGGGGGTAGGGCTAGCGATGAGCAGTTCTTC
TRBJ1-2	TRBD1	TRBV11-2	once	CASSLAGQGHYGYTF	TGTGCCAGCAGCTTAGCAGGACAGGGGCACTATGGCTACACCTTC
TRBJ1-1	.	TRBV9	.	CASSVAGTSREAFF	TGTGCCAGCAGCGTAGCTGGGACAAGCAGGGAAGCTTTCTTT
TRBJ1-2	.	TRBV6-6	.	CASSPLGSNREGYTF	TGTGCCAGCAGTCCTCTAGGGAGTAACAGGGAAGGCTACACCTTC
TRBJ2-1	TRBD2	TRBV29-1	.	CSARGSGTSGYNEQFF	TGCAGCGCCCGTGGCTCCGGGACTAGCGGATACAATGAGCAGTTCTTC
TRBJ2-1	TRBD2	TRBV5-6	.	CASSLAITGGPKNEQFF	TGTGCCAGCAGCTTGGCAATAACGGGAGGGCCAAAGAATGAGCAGTTCTTC
TRBJ2-2	TRBD1	TRBV19	.	CASSAGQVGELFF	TGTGCCAGTAGTGCTGGACAGGTCGGGGAGCTGTTTTTT
TRBJ2-7	TRBD1	TRBV29-1	.	CSVESSGQGAYSAYYEQYF	TGCAGCGTTGAATCCTCCGGACAGGGGGCCTACTCAGCCTACTACGAGCAGTACTTC